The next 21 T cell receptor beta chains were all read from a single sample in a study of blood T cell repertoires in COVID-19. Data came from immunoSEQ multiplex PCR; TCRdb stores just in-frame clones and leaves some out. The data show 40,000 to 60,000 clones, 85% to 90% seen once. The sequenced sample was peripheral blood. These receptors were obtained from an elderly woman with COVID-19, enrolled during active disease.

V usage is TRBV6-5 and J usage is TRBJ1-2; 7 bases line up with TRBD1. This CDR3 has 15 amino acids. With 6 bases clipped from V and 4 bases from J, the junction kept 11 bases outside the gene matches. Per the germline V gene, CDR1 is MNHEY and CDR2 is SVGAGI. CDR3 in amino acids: CASRRGQTSPYGYTF. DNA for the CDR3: TGTGCCAGCAGGCGGGGACAGACCAGCCCCTATGGCTACACCTTC.

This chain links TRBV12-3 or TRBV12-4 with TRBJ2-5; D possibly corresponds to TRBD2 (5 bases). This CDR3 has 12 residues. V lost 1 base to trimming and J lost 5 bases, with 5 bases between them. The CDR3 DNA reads TGTGCCAGCAGTTTAGGGAGGGAGACCCAGTACTTC. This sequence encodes CASSLGRETQYF.

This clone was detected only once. The CDR3 DNA reads TGTGCCAGCAGGGAACAGGGCCTCTCTGGAAACACCATATATTTT. The encoded protein is CASREQGLSGNTIYF. The chain uses TRBV2 and TRBJ1-3, with D possibly TRBD1 on 6 matching bases. From germline, CDR1 is SNHLY and CDR2 FYNNEI. V gave up 6 bases and J gave up 0 bases, with 12 bases separating them. CDR3 length: 15 amino acids.

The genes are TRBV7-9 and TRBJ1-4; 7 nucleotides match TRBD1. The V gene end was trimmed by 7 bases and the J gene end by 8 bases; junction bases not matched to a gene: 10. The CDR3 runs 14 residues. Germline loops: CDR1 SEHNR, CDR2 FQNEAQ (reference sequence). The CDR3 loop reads CASTTYRGGEKLFF. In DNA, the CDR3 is TGTGCCAGCACCACCTACAGGGGCGGGGAAAAACTGTTTTTT.

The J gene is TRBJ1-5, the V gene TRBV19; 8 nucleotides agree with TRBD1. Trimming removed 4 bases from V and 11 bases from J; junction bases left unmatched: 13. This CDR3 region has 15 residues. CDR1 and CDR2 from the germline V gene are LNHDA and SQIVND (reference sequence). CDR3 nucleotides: TGTGCCAGTAGTACCGGGACAGGTTTATTTTCGGCCCAGCATTTT. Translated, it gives CASSTGTGLFSAQHF.

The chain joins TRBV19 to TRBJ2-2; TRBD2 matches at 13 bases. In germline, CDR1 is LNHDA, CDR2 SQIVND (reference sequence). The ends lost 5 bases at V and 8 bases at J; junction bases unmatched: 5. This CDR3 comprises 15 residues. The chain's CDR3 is CASSGGTSGKGELFF. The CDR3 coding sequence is TGTGCCAGTAGTGGGGGGACTAGCGGGAAAGGGGAGCTGTTTTTT.

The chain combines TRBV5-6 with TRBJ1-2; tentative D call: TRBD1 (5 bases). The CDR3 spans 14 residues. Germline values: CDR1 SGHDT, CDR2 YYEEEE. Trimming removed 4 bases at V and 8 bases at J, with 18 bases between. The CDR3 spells CASSRADTLGGYTF. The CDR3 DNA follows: TGTGCCAGCAGCCGGGCGGACACCCTCGGGGGCTACACCTTC.

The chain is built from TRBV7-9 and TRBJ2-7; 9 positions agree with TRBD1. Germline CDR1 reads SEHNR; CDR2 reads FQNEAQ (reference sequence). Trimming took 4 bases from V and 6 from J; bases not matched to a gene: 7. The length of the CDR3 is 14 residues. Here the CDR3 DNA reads TGTGCCAGCAGCTCGCCGGGACAGGGAACCGAGCAGTACTTC. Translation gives CASSSPGQGTEQYF. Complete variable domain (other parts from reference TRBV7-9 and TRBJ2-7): DTGVSQNPRHKITKRGQNVTFRCDPISEHNRLYWYRQTLGQGPEFLTYFQNEAQLEKSRLLSDRFSAERPKGSFSTLEIQRTEQGDSAMYLCASSSPGQGTEQYFGPGTRLTVT.

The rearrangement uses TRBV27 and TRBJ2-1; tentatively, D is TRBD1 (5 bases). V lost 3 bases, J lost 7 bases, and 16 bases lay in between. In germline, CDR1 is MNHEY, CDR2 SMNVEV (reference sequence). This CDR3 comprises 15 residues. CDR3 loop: CASSLDRVGVNEQFF. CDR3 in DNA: TGTGCCAGCAGTTTGGATAGGGTAGGGGTTAATGAGCAGTTCTTC.

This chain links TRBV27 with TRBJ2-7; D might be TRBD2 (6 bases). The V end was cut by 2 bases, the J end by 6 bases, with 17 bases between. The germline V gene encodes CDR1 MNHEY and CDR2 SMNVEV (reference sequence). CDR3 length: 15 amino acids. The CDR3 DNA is TGTGCCAGCAGTTTAAGGTGGCTAGGGACTTCCGAGCAGTACTTC. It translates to CASSLRWLGTSEQYF.

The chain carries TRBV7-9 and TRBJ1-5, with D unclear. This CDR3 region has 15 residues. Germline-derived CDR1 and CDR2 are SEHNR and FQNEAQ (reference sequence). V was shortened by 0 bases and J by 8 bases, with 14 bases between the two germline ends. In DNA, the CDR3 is TGTGCCAGCAGCTTAGCTTCATCGGGGAGAGAGCCCCAGCATTTT. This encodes CASSLASSGREPQHF.

The CDR3 here is CASSYLPAGGLDEQFF. CDR3 DNA: TGTGCCAGCAGTTACCTTCCAGCGGGGGGATTGGATGAGCAGTTCTTC. The chain joins TRBV11-1 to TRBJ2-1; TRBD2 aligns across 9 bases. V was pared by 6 bases and J by 8 bases, with 14 bases of the junction left unmatched. Germline V CDR1 and CDR2: SGHAT, FQDESV (reference sequence). The CDR3 totals 16 residues.

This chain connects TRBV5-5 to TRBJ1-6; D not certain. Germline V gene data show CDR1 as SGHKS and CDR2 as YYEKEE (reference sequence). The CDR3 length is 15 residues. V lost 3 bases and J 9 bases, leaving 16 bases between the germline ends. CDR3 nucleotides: TGTGCCAGCAGCTATAACAGAGTCGGAGGTTCACCCCTCCACTTT. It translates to CASSYNRVGGSPLHF.

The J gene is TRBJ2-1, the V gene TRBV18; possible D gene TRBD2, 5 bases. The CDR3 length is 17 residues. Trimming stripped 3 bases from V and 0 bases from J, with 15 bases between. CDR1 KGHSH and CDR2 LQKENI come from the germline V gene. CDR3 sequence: CASSPGMGAASYNEQFF. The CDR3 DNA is TGTGCCAGCTCACCCGGGATGGGAGCGGCCTCCTACAATGAGCAGTTCTTC.

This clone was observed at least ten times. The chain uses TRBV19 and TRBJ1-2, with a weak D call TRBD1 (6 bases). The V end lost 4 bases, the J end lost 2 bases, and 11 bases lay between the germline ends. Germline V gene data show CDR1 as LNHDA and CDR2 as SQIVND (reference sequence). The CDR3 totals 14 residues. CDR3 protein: CASSNQGTNYGYTF. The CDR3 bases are TGTGCCAGTAGTAATCAGGGGACCAACTATGGCTACACCTTC.

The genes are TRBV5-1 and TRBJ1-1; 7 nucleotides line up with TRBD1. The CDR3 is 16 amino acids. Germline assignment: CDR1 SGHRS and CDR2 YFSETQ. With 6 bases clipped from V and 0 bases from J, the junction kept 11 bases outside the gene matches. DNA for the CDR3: TGCGCCAGCACCCCAACCACCGACAGGGTGAACACTGAAGCTTTCTTT. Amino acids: CASTPTTDRVNTEAFF.

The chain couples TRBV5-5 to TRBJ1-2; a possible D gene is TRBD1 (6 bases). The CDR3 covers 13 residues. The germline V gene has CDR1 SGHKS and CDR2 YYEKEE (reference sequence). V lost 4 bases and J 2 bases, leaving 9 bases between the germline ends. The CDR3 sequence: CASSEGGNYGYTF. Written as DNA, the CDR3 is TGTGCCAGCAGCGAGGGGGGGAACTATGGCTACACCTTC.

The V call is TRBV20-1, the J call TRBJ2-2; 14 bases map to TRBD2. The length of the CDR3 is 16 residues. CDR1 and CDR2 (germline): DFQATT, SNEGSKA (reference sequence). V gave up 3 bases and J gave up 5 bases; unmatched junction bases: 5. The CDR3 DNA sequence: TGCAGTGCTAGTCCCTGGACTAGCGGGAGGACCGGGGAGCTGTTTTTT. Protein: CSASPWTSGRTGELFF.

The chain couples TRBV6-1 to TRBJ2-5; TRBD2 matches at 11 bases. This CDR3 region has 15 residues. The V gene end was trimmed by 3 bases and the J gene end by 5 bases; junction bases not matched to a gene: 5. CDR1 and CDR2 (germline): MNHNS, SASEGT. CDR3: CASSETSGVPETQYF. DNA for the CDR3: TGTGCCAGCAGTGAGACTAGCGGGGTTCCGGAGACCCAGTACTTC.

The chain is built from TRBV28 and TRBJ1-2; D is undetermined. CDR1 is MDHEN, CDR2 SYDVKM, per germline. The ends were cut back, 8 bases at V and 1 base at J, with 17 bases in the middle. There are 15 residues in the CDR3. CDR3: CASHLPTRGNYGYTF. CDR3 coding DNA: TGTGCCAGCCATCTACCCACCCGGGGTAACTATGGCTACACCTTC.

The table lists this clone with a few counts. The CDR3 protein is CATSDVGRRKETQYF. The CDR3 DNA sequence: TGTGCCACCAGTGATGTTGGGAGACGGAAAGAGACCCAGTACTTC. J is TRBJ2-5 and V is TRBV24-1; TRBD2 might be the D (5 bases). The germline CDR1 and CDR2 sequences are KGHDR and SFDVKD. CDR3 length equals 15 residues. V was trimmed by 3 bases and J by 3 bases, leaving 13 bases between them.